The 20 T cell receptor beta chains given below trace back to one sample, sequenced in a study of cytomegalovirus exposure and HLA in healthy donors. The PCR made use of 60 Vbeta and 13 Jbeta primers. Clones were sequenced by immunoSEQ multiplex PCR, and TCRdb holds only the in-frame ones, with some missing. The table records approximately 160,000 clones, around 79% of them present only once. Sequenced material: PBMCs. These receptors all stem from a young man in good health and CMV-seropositive.

The chain is built from TRBV2 and TRBJ2-1; 8 positions agree with TRBD2. The germline V gene has CDR1 SNHLY and CDR2 FYNNEI. This CDR3 contains 14 residues. The V segment lost 10 bases and the J segment 3 bases; nucleotides outside the gene matches: 8. In DNA, the CDR3 is TGTGCCACCATTAGCGGGAACCTCTACAATGAGCAGTTCTTC. Translated, it gives CATISGNLYNEQFF.

This clone was counted once. This chain connects TRBV2 to TRBJ1-1; no clear D. V was trimmed by 7 bases and J by 8 bases, leaving 11 bases between them. CDR1 SNHLY and CDR2 FYNNEI come from the germline V gene. The CDR3 has 11 residues. DNA for the CDR3: TGTGCCAGCATCCCGGTTTTGGAAGCTTTCTTT. It specifies CASIPVLEAFF.

The rearrangement uses TRBV18 and TRBJ2-1; TRBD2 might be the D (6 bases). The CDR3 totals 17 residues. V was trimmed by 0 bases and J by 2 bases, leaving 14 bases between them. In germline, CDR1 is KGHSH, CDR2 LQKENI. Here the CDR3 DNA reads TGTGCCAGCTCACCACCCCTTAAAGGGGAGGCCTACAATGAGCAGTTCTTC. Translated: CASSPPLKGEAYNEQFF. Drawing the rest from reference TRBV18 and TRBJ2-1, the complete variable domain is NAGVMQNPRHLVRRRGQEARLRCSPMKGHSHVYWYRQLPEEGLKFMVYLQKENIIDESGMPKERFSAEFPKEGPSILRIQQVVRGDSAAYFCASSPPLKGEAYNEQFFGPGTRLTVL.

This clone appeared a single time. The chain couples TRBV6-1 to TRBJ1-6, with TRBD1 as a possible D gene (5 bases). The CDR3 has 13 residues. V lost 1 base, J lost 10 bases, and 8 bases lay in between. Germline V gene data show CDR1 as MNHNS and CDR2 as SASEGT. The CDR3 reads CASSEEGQSPLHF. In DNA, the CDR3 is TGTGCCAGCAGTGAAGAGGGGCAGTCACCCCTCCACTTT.

CDR3 protein: CASSIQGATDTQYF. The DNA for the CDR3 is TGTGCCAGTAGTATTCAGGGGGCAACAGATACGCAGTATTTT. The gene calls are TRBV19 and TRBJ2-3; 8 bases align to TRBD1. Trimming removed 3 bases from V and 3 bases from J; junction bases left unmatched: 2. From germline, CDR1 is LNHDA and CDR2 SQIVND (reference sequence). The CDR3 is 14 residues long.

Remarks on this clone: One end of the junction varies from germline; a read error may be responsible. V and J are TRBV4-2 and TRBJ2-7; TRBD1 aligns across 11 bases. This CDR3 is 15 amino acids long. Germline lookup yields CDR1 LGHNA and CDR2 YNFKEQ. CDR3 residues: CAGSQRTGGRHEQYF. DNA for the CDR3: TGTGCCGGCAGCCAAAGGACAGGGGGCCGCCACGAGCAGTACTTC.

The gene calls are TRBV27 and TRBJ1-6, with a weak D call TRBD1 (6 bases). Trimming removed 3 bases at V and 13 bases at J, with 10 bases between. Germline V gene lookup returns CDR1 MNHEY and CDR2 SMNVEV (reference sequence). There are 12 residues in the CDR3. CDR3 nucleotides: TGTGCCAGCAGTTTGATGGGGGCTCCCCTCCACTTT. Amino acid sequence: CASSLMGAPLHF.

This chain joins TRBV28 and TRBJ2-5; TRBD1 aligns across 8 bases. The germline gives CDR1 MDHEN, CDR2 SYDVKM. There are 14 residues in the CDR3. J lost 2 bases, V lost 6 bases, and 5 bases had no gene match. The CDR3 nucleotides are TGTGCCAGCAGCCGGTACAGGGGGCAAGAGACCCAGTACTTC. Translation: CASSRYRGQETQYF.

V gene TRBV28 combines with J gene TRBJ2-6; possibly TRBD1 for D (5 bases). The CDR3 loop spans 17 amino acids. Germline values: CDR1 MDHEN, CDR2 SYDVKM. Trimming removed 4 bases from V and 1 base from J, with 14 bases in between. Written as DNA, the CDR3 is TGTGCCAGCAGTTCCCCAGGGCTGTTTTCTGGGGCCAACGTCCTGACTTTC. It specifies CASSSPGLFSGANVLTF.

J is TRBJ2-2 and V is TRBV5-6, with 9 bases lining up with TRBD1. Per germline, CDR1 SGHDT and CDR2 YYEEEE. The CDR3 covers 19 residues. Losses at the gene ends were 0 bases for V and 0 bases for J; bases not matched to a gene: 9. The CDR3 sequence: CASSLVGTGILSNTGELFF. In DNA form, the CDR3 reads TGTGCCAGCAGCTTGGTGGGGACAGGGATCCTTTCGAACACCGGGGAGCTGTTTTTT.

This clone was detected a few times. The chain joins TRBV5-6 to TRBJ1-2, with 10 bases identical to TRBD1. The ends lost 1 base at V and 3 bases at J; junction bases unmatched: 12. This CDR3 is 18 amino acids long. Germline V CDR1 and CDR2: SGHDT, YYEEEE. In DNA form, the CDR3 reads TGTGCCAGCAGCTTGAGAATGGGACAGGGGCGATCCCACTATGGCTACACCTTC. Its protein is CASSLRMGQGRSHYGYTF.

The chain employs TRBV19 and TRBJ1-2; tentative D call: TRBD1 (5 bases). CDR1 is LNHDA, CDR2 SQIVND, per germline (reference sequence). V was clipped by 5 bases and J by 2 bases, with 12 bases between them. The CDR3 sequence is 14 residues long. The chain's CDR3 is CASSGAYKNYGYTF. The DNA for the CDR3 is TGTGCCAGTAGTGGGGCTTATAAAAACTATGGCTACACCTTC.

The genes are TRBV28 and TRBJ1-5, with 9 bases fitting TRBD1. J lost 4 bases, V lost 4 bases, and 5 bases had no gene match. Germline V gene data show CDR1 as MDHEN and CDR2 as SYDVKM. This CDR3 is 15 amino acids long. This CDR3 reads CASSYLTGGNQPQHF. The CDR3 DNA is TGTGCCAGCAGTTACCTGACAGGGGGAAATCAGCCCCAGCATTTT.

The CDR3 DNA sequence: TGTGCCAGCAGTGAATCGGGATCCCACTCTGGGGCCAACGTCCTGACTTTC. It yields the protein CASSESGSHSGANVLTF. This chain connects TRBV25-1 to TRBJ2-6; possible D gene TRBD2, 5 bases. The V end lost 1 base, the J end lost 0 bases, and 10 bases lay between the germline ends. The CDR3 runs 17 residues. Per germline, CDR1 MGHDK and CDR2 SYGVNS.

This clone was picked up one time. V usage is TRBV19 and J usage is TRBJ2-2, with D perhaps matching TRBD1 (6 bases). Germline V lookup: CDR1 LNHDA, CDR2 SQIVND (reference sequence). The V end lost 7 bases, the J end lost 0 bases, and 15 bases lay between the germline ends. The CDR3 is made up of 16 amino acids. For the CDR3, the DNA is TGTGCCAGTACCCTAGGGGGTACGGCGAACACCGGGGAGCTGTTTTTT. Translated, it gives CASTLGGTANTGELFF. The whole variable domain, filled in from reference TRBV19 and TRBJ2-2, reads DGGITQSPKYLFRKEGQNVTLSCEQNLNHDAMYWYRQDPGQGLRLIYYSQIVNDFQKGDIAEGYSVSREKKESFPLTVTSAQKNPTAFYLCASTLGGTANTGELFFGEGSRLTVL.

This clone has ten or more counts. The sample contains more than one DNA sequence encoding this CDR3. This chain uses TRBV6-5 with TRBJ2-1, with TRBD2 matching 16 bases. Germline CDR1 and CDR2: MNHEY and SVGAGI. V shed 3 bases, J shed 7 bases, and the junction held 3 bases outside the gene matches. The CDR3 totals 16 residues. CDR3 nucleotide sequence: TGTGCCAGCAGTTATACGGGACTAGCGGGGGGGAATGAGCAGTTCTTC. This translates into CASSYTGLAGGNEQFF.

This rearrangement joins TRBV5-1 to TRBJ2-3, with D maybe TRBD1 (6 bases). In germline, CDR1 is SGHRS, CDR2 YFSETQ. This CDR3 spans 17 amino acids. Trimming stripped 4 bases from V and 0 bases from J, with 18 bases between. DNA of the CDR3: TGCGCCAGCAGCCTACCCTCGGGGCAGGGGAGCACAGATACGCAGTATTTT. This encodes CASSLPSGQGSTDTQYF.

The V call is TRBV4-1, the J call TRBJ1-2, with TRBD1 matching over 8 bases. Per germline, CDR1 MGHRA and CDR2 YSYEKL. The CDR3 has 14 amino acids. The trim removed 1 base at V and 8 bases at J, leaving 6 bases unmatched. CDR3 sequence reads: CASSQAFRGQGYTF. CDR3 in DNA: TGCGCCAGCAGCCAAGCTTTCAGGGGGCAAGGCTACACCTTC.

The rearrangement joins TRBV7-9 to TRBJ2-2; perhaps TRBD1 as D (6 bases). Germline loops: CDR1 SEHNR, CDR2 FQNEAQ (reference sequence). The CDR3 is made up of 18 amino acids. V lost 1 base and J 2 bases, leaving 17 bases between the germline ends. The CDR3: CASSLGSHRDDNTGELFF. The CDR3 DNA is TGTGCCAGCAGCTTAGGGTCTCACAGGGATGATAACACCGGGGAGCTGTTTTTT.

To note about this clone: Its ends do not fully match the called genes, so a read error is possible. The rearrangement uses TRBV15 and TRBJ2-6; 9 positions match TRBD1. This CDR3 spans 17 amino acids. Germline loops: CDR1 LNHNV, CDR2 YYDKDF (reference sequence). The CDR3 DNA is TGTGCCACCAGCAGCAGGACAGGGGTTTCTGGGGCCAACGGCCTGACTTTC. This gives the protein CATSSRTGVSGANGLTF.